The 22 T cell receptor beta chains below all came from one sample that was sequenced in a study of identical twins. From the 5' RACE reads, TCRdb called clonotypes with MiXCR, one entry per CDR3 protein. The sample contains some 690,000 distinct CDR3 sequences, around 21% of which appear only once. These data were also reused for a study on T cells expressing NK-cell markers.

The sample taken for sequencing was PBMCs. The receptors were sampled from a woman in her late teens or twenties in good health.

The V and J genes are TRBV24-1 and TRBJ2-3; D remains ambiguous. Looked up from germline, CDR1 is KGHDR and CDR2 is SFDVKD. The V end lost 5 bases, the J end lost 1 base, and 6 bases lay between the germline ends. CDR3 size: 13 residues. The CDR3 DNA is TGTGCCACCAGTGTAACAGGCACAGATACGCAGTATTTT. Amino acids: CATSVTGTDTQYF.

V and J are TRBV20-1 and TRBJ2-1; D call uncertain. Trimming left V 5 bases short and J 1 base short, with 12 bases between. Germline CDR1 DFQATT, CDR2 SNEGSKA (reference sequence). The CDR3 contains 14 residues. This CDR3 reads CSALAPQSYNEQFF. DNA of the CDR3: TGCAGTGCTTTAGCCCCGCAGTCCTACAATGAGCAGTTCTTC.

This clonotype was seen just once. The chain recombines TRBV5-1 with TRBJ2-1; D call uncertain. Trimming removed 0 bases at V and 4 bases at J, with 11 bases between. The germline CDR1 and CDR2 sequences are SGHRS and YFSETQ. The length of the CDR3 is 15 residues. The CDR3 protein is CASSLVSHEYNEQFF. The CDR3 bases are TGCGCCAGCAGCTTGGTTTCGCACGAATACAATGAGCAGTTCTTC.

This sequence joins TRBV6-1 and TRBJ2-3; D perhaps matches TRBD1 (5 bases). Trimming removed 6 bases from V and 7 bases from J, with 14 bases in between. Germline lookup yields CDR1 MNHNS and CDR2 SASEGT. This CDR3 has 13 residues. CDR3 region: CASRTIPGYTQYF. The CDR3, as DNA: TGTGCCAGCAGAACTATCCCAGGGTATACGCAGTATTTT.

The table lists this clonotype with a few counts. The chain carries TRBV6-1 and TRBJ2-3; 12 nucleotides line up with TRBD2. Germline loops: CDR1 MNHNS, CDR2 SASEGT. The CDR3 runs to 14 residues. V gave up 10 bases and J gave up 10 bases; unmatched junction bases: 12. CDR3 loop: CATQPSGRASAQYF. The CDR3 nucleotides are TGTGCCACCCAACCTAGCGGGAGGGCCAGTGCGCAGTATTTT.

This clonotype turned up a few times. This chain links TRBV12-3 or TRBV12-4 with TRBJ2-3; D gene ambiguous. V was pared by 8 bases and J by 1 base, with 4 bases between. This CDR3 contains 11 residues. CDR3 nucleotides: TGTGCCAGCGCCGGCACAGATACGCAGTATTTT. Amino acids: CASAGTDTQYF.

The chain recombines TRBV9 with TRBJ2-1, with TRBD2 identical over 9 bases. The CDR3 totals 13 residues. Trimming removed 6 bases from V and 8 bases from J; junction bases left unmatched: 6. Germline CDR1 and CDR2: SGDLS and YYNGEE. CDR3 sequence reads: CASKRGASDEQFF. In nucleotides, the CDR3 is TGTGCCAGCAAGCGGGGGGCCTCGGATGAGCAGTTCTTC.

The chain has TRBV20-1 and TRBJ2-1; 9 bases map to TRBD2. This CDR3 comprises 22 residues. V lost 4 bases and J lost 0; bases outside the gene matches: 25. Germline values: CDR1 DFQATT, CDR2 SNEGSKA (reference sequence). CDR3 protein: CSATLLLGWLAGYFSSYNEQFF. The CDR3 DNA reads TGCAGTGCTACTCTCCTCCTCGGGTGGCTAGCGGGGTACTTTAGCTCCTACAATGAGCAGTTCTTC.

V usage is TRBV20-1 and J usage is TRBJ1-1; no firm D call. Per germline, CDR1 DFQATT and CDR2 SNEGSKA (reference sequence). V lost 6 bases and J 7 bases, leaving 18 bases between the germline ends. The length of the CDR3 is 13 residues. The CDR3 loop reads CSARRGLLIEAFF. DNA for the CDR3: TGCAGTGCCCGCCGAGGGCTTCTTATTGAAGCTTTCTTT.

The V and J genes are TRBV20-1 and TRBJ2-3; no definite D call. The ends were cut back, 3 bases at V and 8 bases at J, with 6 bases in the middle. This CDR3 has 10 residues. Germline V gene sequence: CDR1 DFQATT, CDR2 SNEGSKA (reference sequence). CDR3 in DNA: TGCAGTGCTAGTAGGCTTACGCAGTATTTT. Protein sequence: CSASRLTQYF.

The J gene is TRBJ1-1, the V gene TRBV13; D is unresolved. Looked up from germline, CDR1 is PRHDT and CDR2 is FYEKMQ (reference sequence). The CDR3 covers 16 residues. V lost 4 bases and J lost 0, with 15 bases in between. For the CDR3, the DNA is TGTGCCAGCAGCTCGGCAACTCATCTCATGAACACTGAAGCTTTCTTT. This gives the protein CASSSATHLMNTEAFF. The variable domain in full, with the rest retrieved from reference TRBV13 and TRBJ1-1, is AAGVIQSPRHLIKEKRETATLKCYPIPRHDTVYWYQQGPGQDPQFLISFYEKMQSDKGSIPDRFSAQQFSDYHSELNMSSLELGDSALYFCASSSATHLMNTEAFFGQGTRLTVV.

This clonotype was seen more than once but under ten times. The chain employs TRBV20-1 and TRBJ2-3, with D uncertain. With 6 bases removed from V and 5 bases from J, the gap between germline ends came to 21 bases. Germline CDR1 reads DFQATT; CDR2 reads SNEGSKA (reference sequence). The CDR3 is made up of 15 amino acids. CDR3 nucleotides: TGCAGTGCCCATAGGACGACGGCGTCTCGAGATACGCAGTATTTT. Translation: CSAHRTTASRDTQYF.

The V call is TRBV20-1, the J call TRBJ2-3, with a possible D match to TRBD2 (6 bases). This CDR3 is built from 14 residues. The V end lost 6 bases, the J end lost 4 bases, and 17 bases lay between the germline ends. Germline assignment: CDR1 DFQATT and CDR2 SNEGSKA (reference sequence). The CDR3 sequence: CSATEGIGADTQYF. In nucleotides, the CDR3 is TGCAGTGCCACGGAGGGAATAGGGGCAGATACGCAGTATTTT.

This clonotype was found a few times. CDR3 amino acids: CASSFGTAGWAFF. Here the CDR3 DNA reads TGTGCCAGCAGCTTTGGGACAGCAGGATGGGCTTTCTTT. The chain recombines TRBV7-8 with TRBJ1-1, with 7 nucleotides matching TRBD1. The CDR3 sequence is 13 residues long. Germline lookup yields CDR1 SGHVS and CDR2 FQNEAQ. The V segment lost 3 bases and the J segment 11 bases; nucleotides outside the gene matches: 9.

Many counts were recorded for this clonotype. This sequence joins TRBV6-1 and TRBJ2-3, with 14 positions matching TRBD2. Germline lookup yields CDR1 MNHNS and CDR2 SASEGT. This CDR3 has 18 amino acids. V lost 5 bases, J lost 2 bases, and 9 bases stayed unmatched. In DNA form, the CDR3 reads TGTGCCAGCAGTCATCCGAGGACTAGCGGGGGGAACACAGATACGCAGTATTTT. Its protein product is CASSHPRTSGGNTDTQYF.

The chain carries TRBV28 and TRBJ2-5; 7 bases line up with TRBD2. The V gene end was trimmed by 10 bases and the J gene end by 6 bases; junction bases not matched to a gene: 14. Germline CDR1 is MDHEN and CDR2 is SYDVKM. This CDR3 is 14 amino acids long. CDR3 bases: TGTGCCATCCGCGGGACTCGAGCGGGGCAGACCCAGTACTTC. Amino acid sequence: CAIRGTRAGQTQYF.

The CDR3 DNA follows: TGCAGTGCTAGAGACCGACACACAGATACGCAGTATTTT. It specifies CSARDRHTDTQYF. The chain uses TRBV20-1 and TRBJ2-3, with D uncertain. Germline assignment: CDR1 DFQATT and CDR2 SNEGSKA (reference sequence). There are 13 residues in the CDR3. The V gene lost 0 bases and the J gene lost 2 bases, with 6 bases spanning the gap.

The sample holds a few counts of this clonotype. The CDR3 DNA follows: TGCGCCAGCAGAACTACACTAGCGGGAGGATCCTACAATGAGCAGTTCTTC. This codes for CASRTTLAGGSYNEQFF. The V and J genes are TRBV5-1 and TRBJ2-1; 12 bases agree with TRBD2. With V trimmed by 5 bases and J by 1 base, 7 bases remained unmatched. The CDR3 has 17 residues. CDR1 is SGHRS and CDR2 is YFSETQ in the germline V gene.

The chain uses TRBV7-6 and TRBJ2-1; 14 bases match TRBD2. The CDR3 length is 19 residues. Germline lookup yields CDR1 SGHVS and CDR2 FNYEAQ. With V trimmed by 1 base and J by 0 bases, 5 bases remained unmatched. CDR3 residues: CASSLGLAGGPSSYNEQFF. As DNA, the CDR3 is TGTGCCAGCAGCTTAGGACTAGCGGGAGGGCCTAGCTCCTACAATGAGCAGTTCTTC.

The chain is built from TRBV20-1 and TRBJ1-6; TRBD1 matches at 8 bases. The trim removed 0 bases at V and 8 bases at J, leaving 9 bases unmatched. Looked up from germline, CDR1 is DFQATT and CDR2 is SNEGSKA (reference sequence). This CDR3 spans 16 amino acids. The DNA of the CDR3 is TGCAGTGCTAGAGATTCGAGGACAGGGAGGGATTCACCCCTCCACTTT. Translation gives CSARDSRTGRDSPLHF.

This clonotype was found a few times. The CDR3 here is CASSLYQDSNEQFF. Here the CDR3 DNA reads TGTGCCAGCAGCTTATACCAGGACAGCAATGAGCAGTTCTTC. The V and J genes are TRBV7-3 and TRBJ2-1; maybe TRBD1 (6 bases). CDR1 and CDR2 (germline): SGHTA, FQGTGA. The CDR3 loop spans 14 amino acids. V was clipped by 2 bases and J by 6 bases, with 11 bases between them.

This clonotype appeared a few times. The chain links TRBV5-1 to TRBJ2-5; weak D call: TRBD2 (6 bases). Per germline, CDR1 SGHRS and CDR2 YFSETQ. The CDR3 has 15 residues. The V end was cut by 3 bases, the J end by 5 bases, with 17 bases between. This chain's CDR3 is CASSSLALSGETQYF. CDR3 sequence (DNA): TGCGCCAGCAGCTCCCTAGCGCTATCCGGGGAGACCCAGTACTTC.